The next 17 T cell receptor beta chains were all read from a single sample in a study of technical replicates of blood from a handful of donors. Measured with immunoSEQ multiplex PCR; TCRdb has only the in-frame clones, and not every one. This table holds tens of thousands of clones, almost 99% found once. The sample consisted of T cells isolated from PBMCs. These receptors all stem from a human donor in good health.

This clone occurred once. The V and J genes are TRBV10-3 and TRBJ2-4; D ambiguous. The V and J ends lost 5 bases and 5 bases respectively, with 10 bases between them. The germline gives CDR1 ENHRY, CDR2 SYGVKD. This CDR3 has 13 residues. In nucleotides, the CDR3 is TGTGCCATCAGTCAACAGAATGAAAACATTCAGTACTTC. This encodes CAISQQNENIQYF.

As DNA, the CDR3 is TGTGCCAGCAGCTTAGACAGCTTCTACAATGAGCAGTTCTTC. Amino acids: CASSLDSFYNEQFF. V and J are TRBV7-9 and TRBJ2-1; D gene unclear. V lost 1 base, J lost 3 bases, and 7 bases lay in between. The CDR3 sequence is 14 residues long. Germline V gene data show CDR1 as SEHNR and CDR2 as FQNEAQ (reference sequence).

The rearrangement links TRBV2 to TRBJ2-1, with D perhaps matching TRBD1 (6 bases). The ends were cut back, 11 bases at V and 5 bases at J, with 19 bases in the middle. The CDR3 consists of 14 residues. CDR1 and CDR2 from the germline V gene are SNHLY and FYNNEI. The CDR3 DNA follows: TGTGCCCCCTACCGATTGAGGACAGACAATGAGCAGTTCTTC. Amino acids: CAPYRLRTDNEQFF.

The J gene is TRBJ2-1, the V gene TRBV10-2, with 8 bases that match TRBD2. Germline V gene lookup returns CDR1 WSHSY and CDR2 SAAADI. This CDR3 region has 14 residues. Trimming removed 2 bases from V and 9 bases from J; junction bases left unmatched: 6. This CDR3 reads CASSEEREWGEQFF. CDR3 in DNA: TGCGCCAGCAGTGAGGAGCGGGAGTGGGGTGAGCAGTTCTTC.

The V call is TRBV28, the J call TRBJ1-1, with 7 bases fitting TRBD1. Losses at the gene ends were 6 bases for V and 0 bases for J; bases not matched to a gene: 4. There are 14 residues in the CDR3. The germline V gene encodes CDR1 MDHEN and CDR2 SYDVKM. In DNA form, the CDR3 reads TGTGCCAGCAGGGATACAGGGGTGAACACTGAAGCTTTCTTT. Translated, it gives CASRDTGVNTEAFF.

This clone was seen a single time. The rearrangement joins TRBV6-4 to TRBJ2-3; 9 bases agree with TRBD2. CDR3 length: 15 residues. Looked up from germline, CDR1 is MRHNA and CDR2 is SNTAGT. Trimming cost V 9 bases and J 4 bases; bases outside gene matches: 11. The DNA for the CDR3 is TGTGCCAGACAGAGTAGCGGGAGAGGGCCAGATACGCAGTATTTT. Amino acids: CARQSSGRGPDTQYF.

This clone was seen a single time. V and J are TRBV18 and TRBJ2-7, with 7 bases matching TRBD1. Germline assignment: CDR1 KGHSH and CDR2 LQKENI. The CDR3 length is 13 residues. V lost 6 bases, J lost 3 bases, and 5 bases stayed unmatched. The CDR3 region is CASSLQGVYEQYF. CDR3 in DNA: TGTGCCAGCTCGCTCCAGGGGGTCTACGAGCAGTACTTC. Drawing the rest from reference TRBV18 and TRBJ2-7, the complete variable domain is NAGVMQNPRHLVRRRGQEARLRCSPMKGHSHVYWYRQLPEEGLKFMVYLQKENIIDESGMPKERFSAEFPKEGPSILRIQQVVRGDSAAYFCASSLQGVYEQYFGPGTRLTVT.

The V and J genes are TRBV4-3 and TRBJ2-7, with a weak D call TRBD2 (6 bases). The CDR3 consists of 15 residues. Germline lookup yields CDR1 LGHNA and CDR2 YSLEER. V gave up 4 bases and J gave up 5 bases, with 18 bases separating them. The CDR3 region has the DNA TGCGCCAGCAGCCCGGAACAACTAGCCAGGGACGAGCAGTACTTC. Protein: CASSPEQLARDEQYF.

This chain joins TRBV4-3 and TRBJ2-1, with 12 bases identical to TRBD2. Germline-derived CDR1 and CDR2 are LGHNA and YSLEER. V lost 0 bases, J lost 4 bases, and 10 bases stayed unmatched. The CDR3 covers 19 residues. The CDR3 here is CASSQDRLAGVKDYNEQFF. DNA of the CDR3: TGCGCCAGCAGCCAAGACAGACTAGCGGGAGTGAAAGATTACAATGAGCAGTTCTTC.

The DNA for the CDR3 is TGTGCCAGCAGCTCACCCGGGACAGGGGACACTGAAGCTTTCTTT. This translates into CASSSPGTGDTEAFF. The chain uses TRBV7-9 and TRBJ1-1; 10 positions match TRBD1. Trimming took 4 bases from V and 3 from J; bases not matched to a gene: 5. The CDR3 spans 15 residues. Germline V CDR1 and CDR2: SEHNR, FQNEAQ (reference sequence).

This clone has a single count. The chain carries TRBV6-5 and TRBJ2-1, with 7 nucleotides matching TRBD2. Germline CDR1 MNHEY, CDR2 SVGAGI. Trimming at V came to 6 bases and at J to 7 bases, leaving 6 bases not matched to a gene. The CDR3 loop spans 13 amino acids. The CDR3 region is CASSWDGGNEQFF. CDR3 bases: TGTGCCAGCAGCTGGGACGGGGGGAATGAGCAGTTCTTC.

This clone was seen a single time. This rearrangement joins TRBV9 to TRBJ1-5, with TRBD1 matching 7 bases. V gave up 4 bases and J gave up 2 bases; unmatched junction bases: 3. This CDR3 contains 14 residues. Germline assignment: CDR1 SGDLS and CDR2 YYNGEE. In DNA, the CDR3 is TGTGCCAGCAGCTTAACAGGGGGCAATCAGCCCCAGCATTTT. It yields the protein CASSLTGGNQPQHF.

The chain couples TRBV7-8 to TRBJ2-7; 9 bases are a match to TRBD2. The CDR3 extends over 15 amino acids. Germline-derived CDR1 and CDR2 are SGHVS and FQNEAQ. After removal of 5 bases from V and 3 bases from J, the junction contained 8 bases not matched to a gene. The CDR3 spells CASSPMTSGFYEQYF. In DNA, the CDR3 is TGTGCCAGCAGCCCGATGACTAGCGGCTTCTACGAGCAGTACTTC.

The V call is TRBV27, the J call TRBJ2-1; TRBD2 matches at 7 bases. J gave up 7 bases and V 7 bases, and 1 base lay outside the gene matches. CDR1 and CDR2 (germline): MNHEY, SMNVEV (reference sequence). The CDR3 totals 11 residues. CDR3 residues: CASTGGNEQFF. The CDR3 coding sequence is TGTGCCAGCACGGGGGGAAATGAGCAGTTCTTC.

This clone was recorded only once. The chain joins TRBV27 to TRBJ1-1; 7 bases align to TRBD1. V was clipped by 5 bases and J by 3 bases; unmatched bases: 6. This CDR3 has 14 residues. Germline V CDR1 and CDR2: MNHEY, SMNVEV (reference sequence). CDR3 in amino acids: CASSIDRADTEAFF. In DNA, the CDR3 is TGTGCCAGCAGTATAGACAGGGCCGACACTGAAGCTTTCTTT.

The V and J genes are TRBV12-5 and TRBJ2-7, with 8 bases aligning to TRBD1. Germline V gene lookup returns CDR1 LGHNT and CDR2 FRNRAP. This CDR3 region has 15 residues. Trimming removed 4 bases from V and 0 bases from J; junction bases left unmatched: 5. In DNA, the CDR3 is TGTGCTAGTGGTTCCGGACAGGGAAGCTCCTACGAGCAGTACTTC. Encoded protein: CASGSGQGSSYEQYF.

The chain employs TRBV27 and TRBJ2-4; tentative D call: TRBD2 (6 bases). CDR1 is MNHEY and CDR2 is SMNVEV in the germline V gene (reference sequence). The CDR3 extends over 15 amino acids. Deletions cut 9 bases from V and 9 bases from J, with 24 bases between. Written as DNA, the CDR3 is TGTGCCAGTTGGGGGATATACGGGAGTTTCGGCATTCAGTACTTC. It yields the protein CASWGIYGSFGIQYF.